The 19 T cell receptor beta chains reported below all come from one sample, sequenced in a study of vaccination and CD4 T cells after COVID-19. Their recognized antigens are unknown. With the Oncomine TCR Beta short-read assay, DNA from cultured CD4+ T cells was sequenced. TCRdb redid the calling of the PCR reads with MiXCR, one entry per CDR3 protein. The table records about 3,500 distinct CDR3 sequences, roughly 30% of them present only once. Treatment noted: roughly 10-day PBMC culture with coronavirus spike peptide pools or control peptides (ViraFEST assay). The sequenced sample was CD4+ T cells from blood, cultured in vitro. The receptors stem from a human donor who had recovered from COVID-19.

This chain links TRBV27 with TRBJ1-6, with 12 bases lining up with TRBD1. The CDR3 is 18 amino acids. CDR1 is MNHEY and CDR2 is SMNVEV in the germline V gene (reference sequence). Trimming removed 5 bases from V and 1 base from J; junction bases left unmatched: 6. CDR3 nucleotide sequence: TGTGCCAGCAGTCCGGGGACAGGGGGCGCGTCCTATAATTCACCCCTCCACTTT. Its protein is CASSPGTGGASYNSPLHF.

CDR3 loop: CASSLGVPSTTEAFF. The CDR3 bases are TGTGCCAGCAGCTTGGGGGTGCCGAGCACCACTGAAGCTTTCTTT. This rearrangement joins TRBV5-4 to TRBJ1-1; the D is unclear. CDR1 SGHNT and CDR2 YYREEE come from the germline V gene (reference sequence). Trimming took 0 bases from V and 4 from J, leaving 13 bases between them. The CDR3 runs 15 residues.

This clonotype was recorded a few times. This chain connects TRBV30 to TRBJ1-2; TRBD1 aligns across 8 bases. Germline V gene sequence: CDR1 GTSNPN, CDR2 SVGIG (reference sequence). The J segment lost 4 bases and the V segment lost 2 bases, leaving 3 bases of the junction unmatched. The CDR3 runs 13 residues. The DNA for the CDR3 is TGTGCCTGGAGTTTAGGACAGGGCTATGGCTACACCTTC. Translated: CAWSLGQGYGYTF.

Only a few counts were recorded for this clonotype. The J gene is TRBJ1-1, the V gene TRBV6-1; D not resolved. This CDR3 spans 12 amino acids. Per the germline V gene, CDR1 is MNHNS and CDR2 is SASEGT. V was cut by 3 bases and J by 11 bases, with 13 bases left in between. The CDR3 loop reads CASSELGILAFF. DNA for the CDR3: TGTGCCAGCAGTGAGCTGGGGATACTGGCTTTCTTT.

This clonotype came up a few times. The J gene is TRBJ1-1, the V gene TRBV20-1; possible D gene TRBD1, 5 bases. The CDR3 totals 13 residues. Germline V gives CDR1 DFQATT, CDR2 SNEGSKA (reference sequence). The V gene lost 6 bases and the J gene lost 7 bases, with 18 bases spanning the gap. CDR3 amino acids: CSAPPQGAGEAFF. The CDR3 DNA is TGCAGTGCCCCCCCCCAGGGCGCGGGTGAAGCTTTCTTT.

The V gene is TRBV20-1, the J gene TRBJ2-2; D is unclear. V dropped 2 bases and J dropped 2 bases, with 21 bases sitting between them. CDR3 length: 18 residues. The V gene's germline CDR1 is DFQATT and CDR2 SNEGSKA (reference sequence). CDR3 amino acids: CSARPQRPVTANTGELFF. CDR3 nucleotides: TGCAGTGCTAGACCCCAACGGCCAGTCACAGCTAACACCGGGGAGCTGTTTTTT.

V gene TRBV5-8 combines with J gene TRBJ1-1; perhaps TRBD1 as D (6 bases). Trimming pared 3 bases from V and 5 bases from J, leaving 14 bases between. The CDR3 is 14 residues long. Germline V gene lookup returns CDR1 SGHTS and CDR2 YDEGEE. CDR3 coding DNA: TGTGCCAGCAGCTGGGGGCGGGGGTGGACTGAAGCTTTCTTT. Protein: CASSWGRGWTEAFF.

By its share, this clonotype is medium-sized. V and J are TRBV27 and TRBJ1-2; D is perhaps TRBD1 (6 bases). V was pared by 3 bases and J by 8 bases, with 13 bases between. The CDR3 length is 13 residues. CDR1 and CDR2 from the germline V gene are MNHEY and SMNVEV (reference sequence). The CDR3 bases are TGTGCCAGCAGTTTGAGGGGGGCGCAGGGCTACACCTTC. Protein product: CASSLRGAQGYTF.

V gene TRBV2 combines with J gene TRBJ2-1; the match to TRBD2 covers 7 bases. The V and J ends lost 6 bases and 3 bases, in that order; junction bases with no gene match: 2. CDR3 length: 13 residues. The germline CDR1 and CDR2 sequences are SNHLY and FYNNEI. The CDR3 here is CASRGRVYNEQFF. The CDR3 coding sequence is TGTGCCAGCAGGGGGAGGGTCTACAATGAGCAGTTCTTC.

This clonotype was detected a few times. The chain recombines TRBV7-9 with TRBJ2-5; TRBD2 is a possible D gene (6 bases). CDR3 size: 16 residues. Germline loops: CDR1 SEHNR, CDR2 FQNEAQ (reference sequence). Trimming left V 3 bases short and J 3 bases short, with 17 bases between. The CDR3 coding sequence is TGTGCCAGCAGCTTTGGAGATGGGGGGATGAAAGAGACCCAGTACTTC. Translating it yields CASSFGDGGMKETQYF.

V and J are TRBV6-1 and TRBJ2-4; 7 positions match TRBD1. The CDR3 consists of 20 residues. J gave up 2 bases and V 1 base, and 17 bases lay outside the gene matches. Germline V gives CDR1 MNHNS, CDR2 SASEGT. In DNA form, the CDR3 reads TGTGCCAGCAGTGAAGTTCCGAGGATACAGGGGAAGTCTTCCAAAAACATTCAGTACTTC. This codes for CASSEVPRIQGKSSKNIQYF.

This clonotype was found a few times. CDR3 residues: CASSPGSDYGYTF. The CDR3 DNA reads as TGTGCCAGCTCACCTGGCTCGGACTATGGCTACACCTTC. This rearrangement joins TRBV18 to TRBJ1-2; D not resolved. This CDR3 is 13 amino acids long. Between the trimmed V and J ends, which lost 3 bases and 3 bases, there was a span of 8 bases. Germline CDR1 KGHSH, CDR2 LQKENI.

CDR3 bases: TGTGCCTGGAGTGTGGGTAACACTGAAGCTTTCTTT. Translation: CAWSVGNTEAFF. The V gene is TRBV30, the J gene TRBJ1-1, with D uncertain. This CDR3 is built from 12 residues. Trimming shortened V by 0 bases and J by 2 bases, and 4 bases separated the two germline ends. CDR1 GTSNPN and CDR2 SVGIG come from the germline V gene (reference sequence).

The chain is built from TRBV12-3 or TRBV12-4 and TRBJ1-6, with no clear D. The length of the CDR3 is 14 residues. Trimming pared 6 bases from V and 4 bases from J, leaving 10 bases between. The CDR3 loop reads CASRGGPYNSPLHF. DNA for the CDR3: TGTGCCAGCAGGGGCGGACCGTATAATTCACCCCTCCACTTT.

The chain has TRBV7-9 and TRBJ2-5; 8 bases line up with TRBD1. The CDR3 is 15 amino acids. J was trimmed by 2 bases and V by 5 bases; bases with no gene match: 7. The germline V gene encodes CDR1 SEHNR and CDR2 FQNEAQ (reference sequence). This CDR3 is CASSRGQGRQETQYF. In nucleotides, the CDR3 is TGTGCCAGCAGCCGAGGACAGGGCCGACAAGAGACCCAGTACTTC.

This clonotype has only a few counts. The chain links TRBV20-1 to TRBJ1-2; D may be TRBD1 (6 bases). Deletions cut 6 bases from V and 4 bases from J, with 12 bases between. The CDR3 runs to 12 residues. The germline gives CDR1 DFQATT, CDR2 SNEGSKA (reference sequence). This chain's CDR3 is CSAHRESYGYTF. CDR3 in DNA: TGCAGTGCGCACAGGGAGAGCTATGGCTACACCTTC.

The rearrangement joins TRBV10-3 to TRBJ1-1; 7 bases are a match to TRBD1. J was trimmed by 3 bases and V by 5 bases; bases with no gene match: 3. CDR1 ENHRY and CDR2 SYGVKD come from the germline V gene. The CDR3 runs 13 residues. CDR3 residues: CAISKTGDTEAFF. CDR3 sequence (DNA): TGTGCCATCAGTAAAACAGGGGACACTGAAGCTTTCTTT.

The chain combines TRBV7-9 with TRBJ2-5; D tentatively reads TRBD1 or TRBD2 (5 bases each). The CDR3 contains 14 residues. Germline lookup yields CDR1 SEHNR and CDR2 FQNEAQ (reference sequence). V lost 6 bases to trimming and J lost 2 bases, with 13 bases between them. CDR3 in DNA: TGTGCCAGCAGTAGACAGAGGGAGCAAGAGACCCAGTACTTC. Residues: CASSRQREQETQYF.

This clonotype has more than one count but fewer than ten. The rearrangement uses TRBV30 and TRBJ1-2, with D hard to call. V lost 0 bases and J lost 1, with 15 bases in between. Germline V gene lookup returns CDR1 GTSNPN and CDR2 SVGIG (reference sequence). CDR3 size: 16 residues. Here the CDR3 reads CAWSVSPFDYNYGYTF. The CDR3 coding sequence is TGTGCCTGGAGTGTAAGCCCGTTCGATTATAACTATGGCTACACCTTC. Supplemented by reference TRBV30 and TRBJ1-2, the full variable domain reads SQTIHQWPATLVQPVGSPLSLECTVEGTSNPNLYWYRQAAGRGLQLLFYSVGIGQISSEVPQNLSASRPQDRQFILSSKKLLLSDSGFYLCAWSVSPFDYNYGYTFGSGTRLTVV.